This T cell receptor (beta chain) is from a study of cytomegalovirus exposure and HLA in healthy donors (dated by TCRdb to 2016 to 2017). About the full investigation: According to a later analysis, one platform produced both the roughly 110 validation repertoires and the 620 or so repertoires of the first cohort. In addition to the first cohort of hundreds of subjects, a separate validation cohort of some 120 different subjects was used. The study aimed to test whether cataloging public T cell receptors could reveal signatures of past pathogen exposure. The study combined high-throughput TCR immunosequencing, statistical association of individual TCRs with disease status, and machine learning to predict cytomegalovirus infection status. General study outcomes and caveats: Three of the identified cytomegalovirus-associated TCR beta chains were confirmed in vitro to be specific for cytomegalovirus antigens. The classifier was reported to diagnose cytomegalovirus status with high specificity and sensitivity in both the original and validation cohorts. All 120 or so repertoires were used to score co-occurrence in the validation cohort in a later analysis, because that analysis had no HLA typing for the cohort. It was suggested by the authors that the approach could potentially be generalized to other disease states and immunological phenotypes. A total of 150 to 200 TCR beta chains were listed by the study as associated with cytomegalovirus. Most TCR sequences were observed very rarely across donors, whereas some public TCRs were present in many individuals. Subsequent analysis determined that TCRs grouped into clusters in the first cohort also showed a tendency toward co-occurrence across the 90 to 150 validation repertoires, and about 94% of cluster scores exceeded 0.

CDR1 and CDR2 are drawn from the germline V gene: MDHEN, SYDVKM. Trimming accounts for 2 bases at V and 5 bases at J, while the number of junction bases matched to no gene is 8. Measured from the cysteine to the phenylalanine, the CDR3 is 15 residues long. Left in the record is the CDR3 DNA by itself, 45 bases read in frame from the first base. To note about this clone: Which antigen it targets is not known. No per-base quality is available; no much larger clone lies one base away.

Libraries came from the immunoSEQ multiplex PCR assay. From the authors' description of their analysis: A statistical classification framework was developed to diagnose cytomegalovirus status using the catalog of TCR beta chain sequences. In its TCRdb copy, this immuneACCESS table keeps in-frame sequences only and misses some clones. Where compared with another copy, unresolved V genes explain less than half of these, and the others have no known cause. That table supplies the V and J calls and clone size; D and trimming were determined from the DNA. In all, the sample holds some 110,000 clones, and approximately 90% of those were seen once. Of the sample, around 2% falls within the top ten clones. The donors belonged to the validation cohort of about 130 subjects, which was separate from the roughly 670-subject first cohort.

The TCR sequence derives from a man younger than 35 in good health and CMV-seronegative. The chain is encoded by TRBV28 joined to TRBJ2-5; 7 central bases correspond to TRBD1. The sample consisted of PBMCs. CDR3 sequence: CASSLSKTGKETQYF. The DNA sequence is TGTGCCAGCAGTTTAAGTAAGACAGGGAAGGAGACCCAGTACTTC.